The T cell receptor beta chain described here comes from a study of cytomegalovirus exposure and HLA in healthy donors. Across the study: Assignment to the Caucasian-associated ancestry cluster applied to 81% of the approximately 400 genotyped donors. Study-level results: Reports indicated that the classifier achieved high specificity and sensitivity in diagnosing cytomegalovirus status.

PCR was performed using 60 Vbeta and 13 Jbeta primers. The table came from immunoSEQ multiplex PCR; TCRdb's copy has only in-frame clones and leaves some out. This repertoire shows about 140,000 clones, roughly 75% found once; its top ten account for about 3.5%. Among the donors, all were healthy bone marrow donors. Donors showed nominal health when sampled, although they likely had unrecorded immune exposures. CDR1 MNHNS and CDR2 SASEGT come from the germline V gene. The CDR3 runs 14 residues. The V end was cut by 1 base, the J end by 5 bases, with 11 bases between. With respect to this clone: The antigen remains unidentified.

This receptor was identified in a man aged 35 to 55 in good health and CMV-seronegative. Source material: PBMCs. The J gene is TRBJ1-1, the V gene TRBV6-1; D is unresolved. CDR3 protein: CASSEVPVPTEAFF. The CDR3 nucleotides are TGTGCCAGCAGTGAAGTGCCGGTACCGACTGAAGCTTTCTTT.